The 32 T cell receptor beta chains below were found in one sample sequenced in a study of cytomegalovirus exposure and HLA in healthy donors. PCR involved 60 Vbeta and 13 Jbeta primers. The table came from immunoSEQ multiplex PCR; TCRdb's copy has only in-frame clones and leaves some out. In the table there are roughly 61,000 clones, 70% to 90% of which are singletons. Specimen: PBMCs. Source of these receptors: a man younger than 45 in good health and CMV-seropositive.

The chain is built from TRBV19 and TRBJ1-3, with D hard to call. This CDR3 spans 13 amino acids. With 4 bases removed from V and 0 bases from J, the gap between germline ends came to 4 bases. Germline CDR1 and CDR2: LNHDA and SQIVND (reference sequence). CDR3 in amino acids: CASSTRSGNTIYF. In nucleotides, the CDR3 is TGTGCCAGTAGTACGCGCTCTGGAAACACCATATATTTT.

The CDR3 sequence: CASSWDIQETQYF. The CDR3 DNA is TGTGCCAGCAGTTGGGACATCCAAGAGACCCAGTACTTC. The rearrangement links TRBV28 to TRBJ2-5; D might be TRBD1 (6 bases). Germline V lookup: CDR1 MDHEN, CDR2 SYDVKM. CDR3 size: 13 residues. The ends were cut back, 4 bases at V and 1 base at J, with 7 bases in the middle.

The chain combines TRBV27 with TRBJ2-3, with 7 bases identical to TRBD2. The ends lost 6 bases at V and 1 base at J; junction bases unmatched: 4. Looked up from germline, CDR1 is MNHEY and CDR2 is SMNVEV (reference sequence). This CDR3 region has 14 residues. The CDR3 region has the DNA TGTGCCAGCAGGACTAGCAGACGCACAGATACGCAGTATTTT. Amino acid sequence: CASRTSRRTDTQYF.

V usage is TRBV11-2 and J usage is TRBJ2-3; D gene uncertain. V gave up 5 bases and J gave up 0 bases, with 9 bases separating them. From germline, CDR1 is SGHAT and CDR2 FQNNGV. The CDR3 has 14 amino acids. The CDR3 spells CASSPLLSTDTQYF. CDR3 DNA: TGTGCCAGCAGCCCCCTCCTGAGCACAGATACGCAGTATTTT.

CDR3 nucleotide sequence: TGTGCCAGCAGCCCTACCACGGAGCTGGGTCACGAGCAGTACTTC. Residues: CASSPTTELGHEQYF. The rearrangement links TRBV9 to TRBJ2-7, with unresolved D. Trimming took 4 bases from V and 5 from J, leaving 19 bases between them. The CDR3 is 15 residues long. Germline CDR1 and CDR2: SGDLS and YYNGEE.

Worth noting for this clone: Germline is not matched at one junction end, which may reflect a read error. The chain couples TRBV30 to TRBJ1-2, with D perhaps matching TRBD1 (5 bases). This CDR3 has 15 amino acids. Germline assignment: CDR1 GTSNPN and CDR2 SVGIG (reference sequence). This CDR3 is CGWGKQALGWYGYTF. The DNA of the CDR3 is TGTGGCTGGGGAAAACAGGCCCTCGGATGGTATGGCTACACCTTC.

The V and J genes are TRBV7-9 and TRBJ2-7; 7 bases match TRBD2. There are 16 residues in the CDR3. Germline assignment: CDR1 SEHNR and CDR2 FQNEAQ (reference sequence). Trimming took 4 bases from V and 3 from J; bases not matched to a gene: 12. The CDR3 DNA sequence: TGTGCCAGCAGCTATGGGGCCGCGGGAGAAGGCTACGAGCAGTACTTC. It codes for CASSYGAAGEGYEQYF.

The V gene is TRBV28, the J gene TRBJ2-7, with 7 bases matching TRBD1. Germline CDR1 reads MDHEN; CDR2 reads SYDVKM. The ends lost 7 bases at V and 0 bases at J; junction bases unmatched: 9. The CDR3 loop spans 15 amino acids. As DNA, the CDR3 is TGTGCCAGCACTCCAGAAGGGGGCATCTCCTACGAGCAGTACTTC. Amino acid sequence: CASTPEGGISYEQYF.

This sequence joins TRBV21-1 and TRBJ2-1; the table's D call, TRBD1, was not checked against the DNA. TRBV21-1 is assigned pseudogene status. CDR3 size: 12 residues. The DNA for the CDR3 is TGTGCCAGCAGCAAGACAGGGAATGAGCAGTTCTTC. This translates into CASSKTGNEQFF.

The CDR3 nucleotides are TGTGCCAGCAGACCCGGGACAGGGGCTAACTATGGCTACACCTTC. It translates to CASRPGTGANYGYTF. The chain is built from TRBV5-6 and TRBJ1-2; 10 bases line up with TRBD1. J was trimmed by 0 bases and V by 5 bases; bases with no gene match: 4. There are 15 residues in the CDR3. Germline values: CDR1 SGHDT, CDR2 YYEEEE.

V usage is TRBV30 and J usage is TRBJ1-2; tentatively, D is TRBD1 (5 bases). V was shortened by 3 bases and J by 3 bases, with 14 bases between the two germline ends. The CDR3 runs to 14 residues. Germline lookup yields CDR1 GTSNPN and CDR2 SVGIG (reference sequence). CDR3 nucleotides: TGTGCCTGGAGAGGGAGGGGCCCCCACTATGGCTACACCTTC. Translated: CAWRGRGPHYGYTF.

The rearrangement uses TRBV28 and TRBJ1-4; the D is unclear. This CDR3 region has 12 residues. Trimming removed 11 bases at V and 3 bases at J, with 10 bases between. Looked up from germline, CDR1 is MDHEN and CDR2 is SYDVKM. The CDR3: CAPRRSNEKLFF. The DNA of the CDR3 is TGTGCCCCCCGCCGGTCTAATGAAAAACTGTTTTTT.

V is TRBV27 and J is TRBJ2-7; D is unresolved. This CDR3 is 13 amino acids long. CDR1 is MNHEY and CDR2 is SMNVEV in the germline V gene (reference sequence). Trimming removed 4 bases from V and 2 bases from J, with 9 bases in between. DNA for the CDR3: TGTGCCAGCAGTTCCTTTTTAACCTACGAGCAGTACTTC. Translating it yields CASSSFLTYEQYF.

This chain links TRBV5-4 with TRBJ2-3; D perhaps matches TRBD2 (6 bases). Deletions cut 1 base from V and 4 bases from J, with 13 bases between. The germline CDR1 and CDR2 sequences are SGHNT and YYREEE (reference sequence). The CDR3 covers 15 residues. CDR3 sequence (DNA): TGTGCCAGCAGCTTGTACCGGGAGACGGCAGATACGCAGTATTTT. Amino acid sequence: CASSLYRETADTQYF.

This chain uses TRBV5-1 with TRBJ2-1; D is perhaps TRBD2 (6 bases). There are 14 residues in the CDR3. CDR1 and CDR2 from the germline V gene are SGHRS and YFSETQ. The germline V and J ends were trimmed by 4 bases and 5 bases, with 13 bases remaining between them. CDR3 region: CASSPGTFDNEQFF. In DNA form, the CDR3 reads TGCGCCAGCAGCCCAGGGACTTTTGACAATGAGCAGTTCTTC.

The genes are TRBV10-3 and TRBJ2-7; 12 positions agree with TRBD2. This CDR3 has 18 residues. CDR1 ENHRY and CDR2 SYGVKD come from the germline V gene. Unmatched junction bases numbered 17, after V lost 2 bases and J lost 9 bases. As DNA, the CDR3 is TGTGCCATCAGTGAGCGGGGGACAGAGCAGACTAGCGGGAGTTGGCAGTACTTC. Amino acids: CAISERGTEQTSGSWQYF.

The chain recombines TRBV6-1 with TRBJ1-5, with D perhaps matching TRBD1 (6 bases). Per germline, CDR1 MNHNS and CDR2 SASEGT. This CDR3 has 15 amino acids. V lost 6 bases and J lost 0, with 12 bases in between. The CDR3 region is CASSHGQYSNQPQHF. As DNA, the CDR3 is TGTGCCAGCAGCCACGGACAGTATAGCAATCAGCCCCAGCATTTT.

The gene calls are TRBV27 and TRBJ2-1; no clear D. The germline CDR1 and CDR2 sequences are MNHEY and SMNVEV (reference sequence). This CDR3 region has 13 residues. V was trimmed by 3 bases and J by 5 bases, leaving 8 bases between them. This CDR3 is CASSFSLDNEQFF. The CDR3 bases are TGTGCCAGCAGTTTCTCCCTAGACAATGAGCAGTTCTTC.

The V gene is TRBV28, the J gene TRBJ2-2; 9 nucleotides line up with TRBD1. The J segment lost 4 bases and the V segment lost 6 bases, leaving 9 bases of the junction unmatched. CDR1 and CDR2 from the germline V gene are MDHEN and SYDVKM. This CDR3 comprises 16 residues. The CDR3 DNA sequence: TGTGCCAGCAGGAGGGCGGGACAGGGACCCACCGGGGAGCTGTTTTTT. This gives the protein CASRRAGQGPTGELFF. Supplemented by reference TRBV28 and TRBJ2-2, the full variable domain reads DVKVTQSSRYLVKRTGEKVFLECVQDMDHENMFWYRQDPGLGLRLIYFSYDVKMKEKGDIPEGYSVSREKKERFSLILESASTNQTSMYLCASRRAGQGPTGELFFGEGSRLTVL.

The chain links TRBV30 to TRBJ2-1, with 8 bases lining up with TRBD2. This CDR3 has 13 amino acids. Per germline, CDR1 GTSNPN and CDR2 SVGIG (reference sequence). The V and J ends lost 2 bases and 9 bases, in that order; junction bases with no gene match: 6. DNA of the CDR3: TGTGCCTGGAGTCCACGCAGCGGGGGTGAGCAGTTCTTC. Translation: CAWSPRSGGEQFF.

This CDR3 is CASSLALLAGGGGELFF. The CDR3 region has the DNA TGCGCCAGCAGCTTGGCACTACTAGCGGGAGGCGGAGGGGAGCTGTTTTTT. V and J are TRBV5-1 and TRBJ2-2, with 12 bases identical to TRBD2. With 0 bases clipped from V and 8 bases from J, the junction kept 8 bases outside the gene matches. Germline CDR1 is SGHRS and CDR2 is YFSETQ. The CDR3 totals 17 residues.

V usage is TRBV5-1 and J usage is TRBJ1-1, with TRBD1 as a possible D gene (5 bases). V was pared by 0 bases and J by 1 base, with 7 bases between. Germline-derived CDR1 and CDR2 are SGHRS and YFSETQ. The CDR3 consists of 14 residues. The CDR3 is CASSLDRSNTEAFF. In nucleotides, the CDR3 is TGCGCCAGCAGCTTGGACAGGTCGAACACTGAAGCTTTCTTT.

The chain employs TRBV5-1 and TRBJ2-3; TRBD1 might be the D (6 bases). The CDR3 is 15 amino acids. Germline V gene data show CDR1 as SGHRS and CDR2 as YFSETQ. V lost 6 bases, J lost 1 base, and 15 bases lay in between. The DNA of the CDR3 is TGCGCCAGCACCCCCCTCCCAGGGGGCACAGATACGCAGTATTTT. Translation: CASTPLPGGTDTQYF.

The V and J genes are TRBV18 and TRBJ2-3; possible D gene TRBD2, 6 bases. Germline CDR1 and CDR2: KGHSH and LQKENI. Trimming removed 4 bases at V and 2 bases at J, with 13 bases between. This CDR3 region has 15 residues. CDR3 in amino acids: CASSLSGVATDTQYF. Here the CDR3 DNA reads TGTGCCAGCTCACTTTCGGGAGTTGCCACAGATACGCAGTATTTT.

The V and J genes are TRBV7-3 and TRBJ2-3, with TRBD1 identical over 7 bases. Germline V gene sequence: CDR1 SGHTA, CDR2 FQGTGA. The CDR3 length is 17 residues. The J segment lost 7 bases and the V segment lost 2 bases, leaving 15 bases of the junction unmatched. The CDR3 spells CASSLGAPTGSGYTQYF. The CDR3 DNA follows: TGTGCCAGCAGCTTAGGAGCCCCGACAGGGTCCGGTTATACGCAGTATTTT.

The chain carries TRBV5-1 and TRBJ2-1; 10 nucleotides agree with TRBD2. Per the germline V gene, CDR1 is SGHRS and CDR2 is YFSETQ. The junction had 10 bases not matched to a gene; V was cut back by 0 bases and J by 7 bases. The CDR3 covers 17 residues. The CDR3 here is CASSLGTSSGGDNEQFF. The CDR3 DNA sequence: TGCGCCAGCAGCTTGGGGACTTCCAGCGGGGGGGATAATGAGCAGTTCTTC.

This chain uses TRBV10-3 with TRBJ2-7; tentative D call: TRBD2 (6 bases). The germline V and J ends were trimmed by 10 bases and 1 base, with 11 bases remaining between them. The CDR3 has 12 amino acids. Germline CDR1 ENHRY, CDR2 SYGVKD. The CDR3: CATGTSSYEQYF. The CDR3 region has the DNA TGTGCCACCGGGACTTCTTCCTACGAGCAGTACTTC.

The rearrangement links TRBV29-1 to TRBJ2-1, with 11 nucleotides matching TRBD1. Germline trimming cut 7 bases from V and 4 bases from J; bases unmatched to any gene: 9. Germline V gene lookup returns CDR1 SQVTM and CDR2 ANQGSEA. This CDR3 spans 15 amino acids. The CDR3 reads CSARGGQGAYNEQFF. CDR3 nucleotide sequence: TGCAGCGCCCGAGGAGGACAGGGGGCTTACAATGAGCAGTTCTTC.

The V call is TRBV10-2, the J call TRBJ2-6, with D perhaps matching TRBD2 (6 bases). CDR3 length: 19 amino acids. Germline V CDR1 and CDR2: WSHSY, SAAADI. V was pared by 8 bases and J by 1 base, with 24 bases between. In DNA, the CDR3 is TGCGCCAGCGCGATAGTCGGGACTTCCTGGTATTCTGGGGCCAACGTCCTGACTTTC. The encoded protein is CASAIVGTSWYSGANVLTF.

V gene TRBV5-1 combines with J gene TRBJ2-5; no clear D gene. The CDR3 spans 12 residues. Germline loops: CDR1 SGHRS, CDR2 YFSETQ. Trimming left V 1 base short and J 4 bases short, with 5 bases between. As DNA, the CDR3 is TGCGCCAGCAGCTTGTCTGTAGAGACCCAGTACTTC. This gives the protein CASSLSVETQYF.

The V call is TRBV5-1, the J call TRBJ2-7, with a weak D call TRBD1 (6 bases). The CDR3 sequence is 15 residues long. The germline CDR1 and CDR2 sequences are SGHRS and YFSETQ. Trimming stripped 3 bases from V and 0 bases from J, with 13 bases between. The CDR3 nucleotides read TGCGCCAGCAGCTATAGGACAGCGAGCTCCTACGAGCAGTACTTC. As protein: CASSYRTASSYEQYF.

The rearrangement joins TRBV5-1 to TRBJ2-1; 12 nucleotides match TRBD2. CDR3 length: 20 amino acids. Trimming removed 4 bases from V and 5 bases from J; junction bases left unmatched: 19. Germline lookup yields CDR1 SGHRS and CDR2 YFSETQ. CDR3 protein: CASSPRRPGAASGRDNEQFF. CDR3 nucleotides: TGCGCCAGCAGCCCCCGTAGACCCGGCGCAGCTAGCGGGAGGGACAATGAGCAGTTCTTC. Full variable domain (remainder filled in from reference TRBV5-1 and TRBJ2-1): KAGVTQTPRYLIKTRGQQVTLSCSPISGHRSVSWYQQTPGQGLQFLFEYFSETQRNKGNFPGRFSGRQFSNSRSEMNVSTLELGDSALYLCASSPRRPGAASGRDNEQFFGPGTRLTVL.